These T cell receptor beta chains were read from a single sample in a study of Graves' ophthalmopathy and Graves' hyperthyroidism. TCRdb independently ran MiXCR on the multiplex PCR reads; one entry per CDR3 protein. This sample has 150,000 to 200,000 distinct CDR3 sequences; 39% occur once, and the top ten carry over 7%. The source material was peripheral blood. The receptors stem from a man aged 25-45 years with Graves' ophthalmopathy. Each CDR3 is given with its conserved first and last residue. D genes are given only for firm matches. A row's size may be missing; if present it is once, few, many or a size class.

D	size	V	J	CDR3	DNA
TRBD1	many	TRBV18	TRBJ1-5	CASSLTGGDNQPQHF	TGTGCCAGCTCACTGACAGGGGGAGACAATCAGCCCCAGCATTTT
NA	many	TRBV5-1	TRBJ2-4	CASSIETVAKNIQYF	TGCGCCAGCAGCATAGAGACAGTAGCCAAAAACATTCAGTACTTC
TRBD2	NA	TRBV7-8	TRBJ2-5	CASSPGGSVKTQYF	TGTGCCAGCAGCCCGGGGGGGTCCGTGAAGACCCAGTACTTC
NA	many	TRBV6-5	TRBJ1-3	CASSYSPDSGNTIYF	TGTGCCAGCAGTTACTCTCCCGATTCTGGAAACACCATATATTTT
TRBD1	NA	TRBV27	TRBJ1-6	CASSLSGTDYSPLHF	TGTGCCAGCAGTTTATCAGGGACAGACTATTCACCCCTCCACTTT
NA	many	TRBV7-8	TRBJ2-5	CASSLGGLETQYF	TGTGCCAGCAGCTTAGGCGGGCTAGAGACCCAGTACTTC
NA	many	TRBV18	TRBJ1-1	CASSPGFGQTNTEAFF	TGTGCCAGCTCACCAGGGTTCGGACAGACGAACACTGAAGCTTTCTTT
NA	once	TRBV9	TRBJ2-7	CASSFGGSNEQYF	TGTGCCAGCAGTTTCGGGGGTTCCAACGAGCAGTACTTC
NA	many	TRBV28	TRBJ2-2	CASSISSDGSGELFF	TGTGCCAGCAGTATTTCATCGGACGGGTCCGGGGAGCTGTTTTTT
NA	many	TRBV28	TRBJ2-5	CASSLTDRRLLETQYF	TGTGCCAGCAGTTTAACCGACAGGAGGTTGCTTGAGACCCAGTACTTC
NA	many	TRBV2	TRBJ1-6	CASSEGGVWSPLHF	TGTGCCAGCAGTGAGGGGGGGGTTTGGTCACCCCTCCACTTT
NA	many	TRBV7-9	TRBJ1-5	CASSLESWHDAPQPQHF	TGTGCCAGCAGCTTAGAGTCCTGGCACGACGCCCCTCAGCCCCAGCATTTT
NA	many	TRBV19	TRBJ2-5	CASSKDPATQETQYF	TGTGCCAGTAGTAAGGACCCGGCCACACAAGAGACCCAGTACTTC
NA	many	TRBV7-2	TRBJ2-7	CASSLAMGGEQYF	TGTGCCAGCAGCTTAGCGATGGGAGGCGAGCAGTACTTC
NA	many	TRBV28	TRBJ2-7	CASSLESRPILSEQYF	TGTGCCAGCAGTTTAGAGTCTCGGCCGATACTATCCGAGCAGTACTTC